This T cell receptor beta chain comes out of a study of OX40 agonist ivuxolimab in advanced cancers. Study-level background: Aged about 20 to 80 with a mean of 60 years, they were 82.7% male.

The length of the CDR3 is 13 residues. Trimming took 4 bases from V and 5 from J; bases not matched to a gene: 4. Germline CDR1 and CDR2: SGHDT and YYEEEE. Assay: immunoSEQ multiplex PCR; the TCRdb copy retains only in-frame clones and omits some. The data contain approximately 20,000 clones, about 77% of them singletons. This clonotype originated in an adult with an advanced solid tumor such as melanoma, head and neck, liver or kidney cancer. This chain joins TRBV5-6 and TRBJ2-5; TRBD1 aligns across 8 bases. The sample was CD4+ or CD8+ T cells sorted from blood, taken in a trial of the OX40 agonist ivuxolimab. The DNA for the CDR3 is TGTGCCAGCAGCCCCCGGGACAGGGAGACCCAGTACTTC. Amino acids: CASSPRDRETQYF.